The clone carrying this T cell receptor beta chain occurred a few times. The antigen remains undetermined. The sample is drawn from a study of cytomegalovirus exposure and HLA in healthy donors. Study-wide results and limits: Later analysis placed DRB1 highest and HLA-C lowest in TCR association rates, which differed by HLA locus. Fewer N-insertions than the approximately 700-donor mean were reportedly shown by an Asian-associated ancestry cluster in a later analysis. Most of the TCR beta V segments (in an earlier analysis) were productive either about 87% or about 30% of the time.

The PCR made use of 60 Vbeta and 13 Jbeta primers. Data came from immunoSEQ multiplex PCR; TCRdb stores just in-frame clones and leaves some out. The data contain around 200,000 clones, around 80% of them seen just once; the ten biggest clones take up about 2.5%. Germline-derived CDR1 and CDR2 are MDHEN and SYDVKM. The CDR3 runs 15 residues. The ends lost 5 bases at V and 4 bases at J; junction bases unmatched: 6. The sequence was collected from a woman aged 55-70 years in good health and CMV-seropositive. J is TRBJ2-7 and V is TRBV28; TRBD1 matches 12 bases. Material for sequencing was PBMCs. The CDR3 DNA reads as TGTGCCAGCAGTCGCCCGGGACAGGGGGCTTACGAGCAGTACTTC. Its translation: CASSRPGQGAYEQYF.